This T cell receptor (beta chain) was recovered during a study of blood T cell repertoires in COVID-19. V lost 2 bases to trimming and J lost 2 bases, with 9 bases between them. Looked up from germline, CDR1 is KGHDR and CDR2 is SFDVKD. This CDR3 spans 14 amino acids. Authors' data handling: How many nucleated cells were present was estimated from reference gene primer amplification. This table comes from immunoSEQ multiplex PCR, and its TCRdb copy is limited to in-frame clones, with some not included. The DNA was the basis for D and trimming; V, J and clone size are from that table. This repertoire shows more than 250,000 clones, around nine tenths found once; its top ten account for 6% to 7%. This clone was seen a handful of times.

The sequencing input was PBMCs or T cells enriched from blood (not recorded which). The V gene is TRBV24-1, the J gene TRBJ2-7; D is ambiguous. This sequence originates from a woman aged 40-49 years who had recovered from COVID-19. CDR3 nucleotide sequence: TGTGCCACCAGTGATTCATTAGCACCCTACGAGCAGTACTTC. This sequence encodes CATSDSLAPYEQYF.